Following are 10 T cell receptor beta chains from one sample sequenced in a study of T cell responses to AZD1222 COVID-19 vaccine. Here immunoSEQ multiplex PCR was the method, and the copy in TCRdb shows in-frame clones only, minus some. The sample has about 81,000 clones, approximately 86% seen once; the top ten hold about 6%. Sequenced material: peripheral blood, taken 28 days after the second AZD1222 dose. The receptors were gathered from an adult who received the AZD1222 COVID-19 vaccine.

The chain is built from TRBV7-3 and TRBJ2-1; D call uncertain. The germline CDR1 and CDR2 sequences are SGHTA and FQGTGA. CDR3 size: 17 residues. Trimming left V 0 bases short and J 0 bases short, with 12 bases between. CDR3 loop: CASSLTGQLSSYNEQFF. The CDR3 nucleotides read TGTGCCAGCAGCTTAACCGGCCAGTTGAGCTCCTACAATGAGCAGTTCTTC.

The rearrangement joins TRBV3-1 (or the pseudogene TRBV3-2) to TRBJ1-2; TRBD1 aligns across 7 bases. CDR1 is LGHDT and CDR2 is YNNKEL in the germline V gene (reference sequence). This CDR3 is 14 amino acids long. V trimming: 2 bases; J trimming: 8 bases; junction bases outside the gene matches: 8. The chain's CDR3 is CASSQPTGTGGYTF. The DNA for the CDR3 is TGTGCCAGCAGCCAACCGACAGGGACTGGCGGCTACACCTTC.

This rearrangement joins TRBV30 to TRBJ2-3; D is unclear. There are 14 residues in the CDR3. Germline-derived CDR1 and CDR2 are GTSNPN and SVGIG (reference sequence). V was clipped by 0 bases and J by 6 bases, with 13 bases between them. CDR3 protein: CAWSVMGIGDTQYF. The CDR3, as DNA: TGTGCCTGGAGTGTTATGGGGATCGGGGATACGCAGTATTTT.

J is TRBJ1-1 and V is TRBV28; 9 positions match TRBD1. There are 12 residues in the CDR3. Germline V gives CDR1 MDHEN, CDR2 SYDVKM. The junction had 6 bases not matched to a gene; V was cut back by 6 bases and J by 10 bases. The CDR3, as DNA: TGTGCCAGCAGCCGGGGACAGGGTCGAGCTTTCTTT. Amino acids: CASSRGQGRAFF.

The chain joins TRBV4-1 to TRBJ2-5; no definite D call. The CDR3 spans 15 residues. Trimming removed 1 base from V and 4 bases from J, with 13 bases in between. Germline V gives CDR1 MGHRA, CDR2 YSYEKL. CDR3 coding DNA: TGCGCCAGCAGCCAAGGAATGGCTACCCGAGAGACCCAGTACTTC. Encoded protein: CASSQGMATRETQYF.

The gene calls are TRBV3-1 (or the pseudogene TRBV3-2) and TRBJ1-1; TRBD1 is a possible D gene (5 bases). Germline V gene data show CDR1 as LGHDT and CDR2 as YNNKEL (reference sequence). The CDR3 is 12 residues long. The V end lost 9 bases, the J end lost 1 base, and 9 bases lay between the germline ends. DNA of the CDR3: TGTGCCAGTGGGACCCCGAACACTGAAGCTTTCTTT. This codes for CASGTPNTEAFF.

The chain combines TRBV7-9 with TRBJ1-1; maybe TRBD1 (6 bases). Germline lookup yields CDR1 SEHNR and CDR2 FQNEAQ (reference sequence). Trimming shortened V by 10 bases and J by 0 bases, and 15 bases separated the two germline ends. The CDR3 loop spans 14 amino acids. CDR3 loop: CAIREGGMNTEAFF. In DNA, the CDR3 is TGTGCCATCAGAGAGGGGGGAATGAACACTGAAGCTTTCTTT. Full variable domain (outside the CDR3, taken from reference TRBV7-9 and TRBJ1-1): DTGVSQNPRHKITKRGQNVTFRCDPISEHNRLYWYRQTLGQGPEFLTYFQNEAQLEKSRLLSDRFSAERPKGSFSTLEIQRTEQGDSAMYLCAIREGGMNTEAFFGQGTRLTVV.

This chain uses TRBV5-4 with TRBJ1-2; D is perhaps TRBD1 (6 bases). This CDR3 comprises 13 residues. V was trimmed by 7 bases and J by 4 bases, leaving 14 bases between them. CDR1 and CDR2 from the germline V gene are SGHNT and YYREEE (reference sequence). CDR3 region: CASGLRGFYGYTF. The CDR3 DNA sequence: TGTGCCAGCGGTCTCAGGGGTTTCTATGGCTACACCTTC.

This sequence joins TRBV6-2 or TRBV6-3 and TRBJ2-1, with TRBD2 matching 7 bases. V lost 2 bases and J lost 6; bases outside the gene matches: 4. Germline V gene lookup returns CDR1 MNHEY and CDR2 SVGEGT. The CDR3 loop spans 14 amino acids. Here the CDR3 reads CASSYQLAPNEQFF. CDR3 coding DNA: TGTGCCAGCAGTTACCAACTAGCGCCCAATGAGCAGTTCTTC.

Note on this clone: Its ends do not fully match the called genes, so a read error is possible. The chain combines TRBV28 with TRBJ1-4; TRBD1 agrees at 8 bases. Germline CDR1 MDHEN, CDR2 SYDVKM. The CDR3 is made up of 15 amino acids. CDR3 nucleotides: TGTGCCAGCAGTCGCCGACAGGGGACTAACGAAAAACTGTTTTTT. Translated, it gives CASSRRQGTNEKLFF. The whole variable domain, remainder taken from reference TRBV28 and TRBJ1-4, is DVKVTQSSRYLVKRTGEKVFLECVQDMDHENMFWYRQDPGLGLRLIYFSYDVKMKEKGDIPEGYSVSREKKERFSLILESASTNQTSMYLCASSRRQGTNEKLFFGSGTQLSVL.